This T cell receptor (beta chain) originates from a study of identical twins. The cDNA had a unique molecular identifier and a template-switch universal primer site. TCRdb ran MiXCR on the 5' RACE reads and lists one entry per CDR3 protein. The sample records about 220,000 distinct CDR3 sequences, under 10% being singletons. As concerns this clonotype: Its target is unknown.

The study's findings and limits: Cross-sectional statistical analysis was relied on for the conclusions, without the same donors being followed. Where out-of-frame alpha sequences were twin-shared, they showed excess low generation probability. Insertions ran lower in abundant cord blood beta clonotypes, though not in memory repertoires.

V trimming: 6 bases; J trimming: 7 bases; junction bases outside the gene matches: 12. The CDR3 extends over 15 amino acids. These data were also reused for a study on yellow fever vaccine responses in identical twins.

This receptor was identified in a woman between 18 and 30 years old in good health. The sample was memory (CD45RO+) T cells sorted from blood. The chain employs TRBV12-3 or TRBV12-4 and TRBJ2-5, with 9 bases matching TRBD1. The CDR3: CASRGPGQGSGTQYF. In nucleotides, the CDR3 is TGTGCCAGCAGGGGACCGGGACAGGGTTCAGGGACCCAGTACTTC.